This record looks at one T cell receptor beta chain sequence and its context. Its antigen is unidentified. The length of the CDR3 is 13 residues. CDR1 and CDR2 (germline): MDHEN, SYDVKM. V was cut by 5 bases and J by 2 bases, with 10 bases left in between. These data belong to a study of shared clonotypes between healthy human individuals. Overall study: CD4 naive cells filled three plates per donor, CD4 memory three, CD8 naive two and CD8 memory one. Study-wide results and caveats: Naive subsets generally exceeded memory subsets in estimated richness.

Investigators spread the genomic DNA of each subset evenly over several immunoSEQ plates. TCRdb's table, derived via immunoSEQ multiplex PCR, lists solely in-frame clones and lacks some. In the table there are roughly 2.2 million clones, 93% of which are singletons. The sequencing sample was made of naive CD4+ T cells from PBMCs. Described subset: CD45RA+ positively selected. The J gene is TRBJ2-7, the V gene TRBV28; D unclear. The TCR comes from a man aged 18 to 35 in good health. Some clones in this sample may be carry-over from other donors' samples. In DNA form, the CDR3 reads TGTGCCAGCAGTCGCACAGCAGCCTACGAGCAGTACTTC. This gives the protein CASSRTAAYEQYF.